These T cell receptor beta chains were read from a single sample in a study of blood T cell repertoires in COVID-19. Data came from immunoSEQ multiplex PCR; TCRdb stores just in-frame clones and leaves some out. Counted here are over 150,000 clones, around nine tenths occurring once; the ten biggest clones make up approximately 0.88%. The sequenced material came from peripheral blood. The receptors originated from a woman aged 18 to 35 who had recovered from COVID-19. Each CDR3 is given with its conserved first and last residue. Each record gives: V gene, clone size, J gene, CDR3 protein. The listing skips clone size in some rows; elsewhere it reads once, few, many or a size class.

V: TRBV29-1; size: once; J: TRBJ2-3; CDR3: CSGKAGAGTDTQYF
V: TRBV9; size: NA; J: TRBJ2-3; CDR3: CASSVVAIPPDTQYF
V: TRBV30; size: once; J: TRBJ2-2; CDR3: CAWRPGQGIGELFF
V: TRBV6-2/TRBV6-3; size: once; J: TRBJ2-3; CDR3: CASSYSSGDTDTQYF
V: TRBV24-1; size: NA; J: TRBJ2-3; CDR3: CATRAEGSGTSGTQYF
V: TRBV15; size: NA; J: TRBJ1-1; CDR3: CATSRFQTPEAFF
V: TRBV13; size: NA; J: TRBJ1-6; CDR3: CASSLGRIKGTGILGSPLHF
V: TRBV7-2; size: NA; J: TRBJ2-2; CDR3: CASSFRDRGRSGTGELFF
V: TRBV6-2/TRBV6-3; size: few; J: TRBJ2-3; CDR3: CASSLAVGSTDTQYF
V: TRBV18; size: NA; J: TRBJ1-2; CDR3: CASSLDRPKGGYTF
V: TRBV2; size: NA; J: TRBJ2-7; CDR3: CASDGLLSSYEQYF
V: TRBV2; size: NA; J: TRBJ1-5; CDR3: CASSEVAGDLSPQHF
V: TRBV21-1; size: once; J: TRBJ2-3; CDR3: CASSKGTSGGRTDTQYF
V: TRBV7-6; size: NA; J: TRBJ1-5; CDR3: CASSRGQGGAPQHF
V: TRBV27; size: few; J: TRBJ1-6; CDR3: CASSLRLRGHYNSPLHF
V: TRBV11-1; size: few; J: TRBJ2-3; CDR3: CASSLGTGDTDTQYF
V: TRBV28; size: NA; J: TRBJ1-4; CDR3: CASSLSAGGGEKLFF
V: TRBV6-2/TRBV6-3; size: NA; J: TRBJ2-3; CDR3: CASSYSSGNPDTQYF
V: TRBV5-1; size: NA; J: TRBJ1-2; CDR3: CASSWGQAANYGYTF
V: TRBV7-5; size: NA; J: TRBJ2-1; CDR3: CARSLVRLSPYNEQFF
V: TRBV4-1; size: NA; J: TRBJ2-1; CDR3: CASSSGQVLNEQFF
V: TRBV19; size: once; J: TRBJ2-7; CDR3: CASSISQGALNEQYF
V: TRBV11-2; size: NA; J: TRBJ2-1; CDR3: CASSFQSGLDEQFF
V: TRBV7-8; size: NA; J: TRBJ2-1; CDR3: CASSMDFAEFF
V: TRBV7-2; size: NA; J: TRBJ2-7; CDR3: CASSLGRTATYEQYF
V: TRBV25-1; size: NA; J: TRBJ1-2; CDR3: CASSEPGIGFGYTF
V: TRBV7-9; size: NA; J: TRBJ2-6; CDR3: CASSIRGAGANVLTF
V: TRBV6-2/TRBV6-3; size: NA; J: TRBJ2-4; CDR3: CASSYSQGRDIQYF
V: TRBV14; size: NA; J: TRBJ2-5; CDR3: CASSQFQAGSETQYF
V: TRBV7-9; size: few; J: TRBJ2-5; CDR3: CASSLTEETQYF
V: TRBV14; size: once; J: TRBJ1-2; CDR3: CASSQLGQPPGYTF
V: TRBV6-5; size: NA; J: TRBJ2-7; CDR3: CASSYGTGGSYEQYF
V: TRBV7-6; size: NA; J: TRBJ2-5; CDR3: CASTPRGGTNVGTQYF
V: TRBV5-1; size: NA; J: TRBJ2-1; CDR3: CASSLWRGAYNEQFF
V: TRBV27; size: NA; J: TRBJ1-2; CDR3: CASSLVPHGEGYGYTF
V: TRBV7-2; size: NA; J: TRBJ2-2; CDR3: CASSLVRGGVGELFF
V: TRBV4-1; size: NA; J: TRBJ2-5; CDR3: CASSQGVSGSFFQYF
V: TRBV5-5; size: NA; J: TRBJ2-3; CDR3: CASTSADTQYF
V: TRBV15; size: many; J: TRBJ1-5; CDR3: CATSRALGEGNQPQHF
V: TRBV6-5; size: NA; J: TRBJ1-2; CDR3: CASRRDRALNYGYTF